Listed here is a single T cell receptor (beta chain). This specimen belongs to a study of patients and donors after allogeneic stem cell transplantation. The CDR3 contains 13 residues. Germline V gene lookup returns CDR1 SGHAT and CDR2 FQNNGV. Trimming cost V 5 bases and J 3 bases, with 8 bases left between them. Using its own MiXCR run on the RT-PCR reads, TCRdb lists one record per CDR3 protein. Here the sample spans under 200,000 distinct CDR3 sequences, approximately 30% being singletons. The sequencing input was blood, either unsorted or a sorted T cell fraction (not recorded which). This TCR derives from a human donor who was either an allogeneic HSCT recipient or a stem cell or donor lymphocyte infusion donor (not recorded which). It is not recorded whose cells these are; they may come from a transplant donor. The V gene is TRBV11-2, the J gene TRBJ1-5; D is unclear. The CDR3 coding sequence is TGTGCCAGCAGCCCAGACACCAATCAGCCCCAGCATTTT. Amino acids: CASSPDTNQPQHF.